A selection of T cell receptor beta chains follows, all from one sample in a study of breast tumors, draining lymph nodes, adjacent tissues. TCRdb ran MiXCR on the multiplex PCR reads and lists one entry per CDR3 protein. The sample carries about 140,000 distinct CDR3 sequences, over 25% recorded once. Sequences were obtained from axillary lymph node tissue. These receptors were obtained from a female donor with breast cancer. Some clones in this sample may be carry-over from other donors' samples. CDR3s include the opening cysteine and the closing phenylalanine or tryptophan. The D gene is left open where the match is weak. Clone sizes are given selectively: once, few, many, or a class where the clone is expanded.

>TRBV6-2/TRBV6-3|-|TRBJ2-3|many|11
TGTGCCAGTAAAGGGACAGATACGCAGTATTTT
CASKGTDTQYF
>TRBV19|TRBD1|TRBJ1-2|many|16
TGTGCCAGTAGATTTCCTGAGGGACAGGGAAACTATGGCTACACCTTC
CASRFPEGQGNYGYTF
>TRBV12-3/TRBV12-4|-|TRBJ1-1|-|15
TGTGCCAGCCTCTCCGGGCTGCTCGGGAACACTGAAGCTTTCTTT
CASLSGLLGNTEAFF
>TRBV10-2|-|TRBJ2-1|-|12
TGCGCCAGCAAATCCCAGCAAAATGAGCAGTTCTTC
CASKSQQNEQFF
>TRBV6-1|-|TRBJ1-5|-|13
TGTGCCAGCGGAGTAGATAGCAATCAGCCCCAGCATTTT
CASGVDSNQPQHF
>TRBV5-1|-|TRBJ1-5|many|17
TGCGCCAGCAGCTTGGGGTCAGGGGCCGACAGCAATCAGCCCCAGCATTTT
CASSLGSGADSNQPQHF
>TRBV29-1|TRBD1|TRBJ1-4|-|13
TGCAGCGTTGGGGGGACAGGGTATGAAAAACTGTTTTTT
CSVGGTGYEKLFF
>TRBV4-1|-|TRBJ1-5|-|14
TGCGCCAGCAGCCAAGGTCCAGGCGATCAGCCCCAGCATTTT
CASSQGPGDQPQHF
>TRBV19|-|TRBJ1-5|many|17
TGTGCCAGTAACCTCGGGGCCGCTGGGGCGAGCAATCAGCCCCAGCATTTT
CASNLGAAGASNQPQHF
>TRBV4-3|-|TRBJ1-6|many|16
TGCGCCAGCAGCCAAGATCAGTCCGGTTTTGGATCACCCCTCCACTTT
CASSQDQSGFGSPLHF
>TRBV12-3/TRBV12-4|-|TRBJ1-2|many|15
TGTGCCAGCAGTCCTAGGGGGGCGCAGGGCTATGGCTACACCTTC
CASSPRGAQGYGYTF
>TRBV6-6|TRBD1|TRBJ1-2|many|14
TGTGCCAGCGTTACAGGGGAATGGGCCTATGGCTACACCTTC
CASVTGEWAYGYTF
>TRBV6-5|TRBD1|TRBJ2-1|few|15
TGTGCCAGCAGTCACCGAAGACAGGGGGCCAATGAGCAGTTCTTC
CASSHRRQGANEQFF
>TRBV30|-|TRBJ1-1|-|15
TGTGCCTGGAGTGTAGGCGGGACGGGGAACACTGAAGCTTTCTTT
CAWSVGGTGNTEAFF
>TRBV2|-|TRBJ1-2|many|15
TGTGCCAGCAGTGAATCCCGGCAGCCTACCTATGGCTACACCTTC
CASSESRQPTYGYTF
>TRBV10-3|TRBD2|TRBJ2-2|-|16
TGTGCCATCAGTGAACGCGGGGGGGGACAAACCGGGGAGCTGTTTTTT
CAISERGGGQTGELFF
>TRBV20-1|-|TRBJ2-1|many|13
TGCAGTTTTACGTCCGGCACCCACAATGAGCAGTTCTTC
CSFTSGTHNEQFF
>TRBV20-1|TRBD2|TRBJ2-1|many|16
TGCAGTGCTAGAAAGGGTAGCGGGGGGGCCTACAATGAGCAGTTCTTC
CSARKGSGGAYNEQFF
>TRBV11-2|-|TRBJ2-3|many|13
TGTGCCAGCAGCTTTAGGGGTACAGATACGCAGTATTTT
CASSFRGTDTQYF
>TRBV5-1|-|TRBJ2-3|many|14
TGCGCCAGCAGCCCCCAGGTGTCCACAGATACGCAGTATTTT
CASSPQVSTDTQYF
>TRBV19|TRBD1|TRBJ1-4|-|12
TGTGCCAGTAAGGACAGGGGTGAAAAACTGTTTTTT
CASKDRGEKLFF
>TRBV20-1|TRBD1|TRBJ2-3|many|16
TGCAGTGCTCCCCGCCCCCACAGGGGCCCCACAGATACGCAGTATTTT
CSAPRPHRGPTDTQYF
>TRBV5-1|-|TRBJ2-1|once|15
TGCGCCAGCAGCTTGGGAAGGGGCTGGTTGGTCGAGCAGCTCTTC
CASSLGRGWLVEQLF
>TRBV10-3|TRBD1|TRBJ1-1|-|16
TGTGCCATCAGTGACCTCGCACAGGGGAAGGGAACTGAAGCTTTCTTT
CAISDLAQGKGTEAFF
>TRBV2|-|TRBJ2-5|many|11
TGTGCCAGTGGGACTCAAGAGACCCAGTACTTC
CASGTQETQYF
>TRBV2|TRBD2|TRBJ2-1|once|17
TGTGCCAGCAGTGACAGCGGGGGGACAGTCTGGTACAATGAGCAGTTCTTC
CASSDSGGTVWYNEQFF
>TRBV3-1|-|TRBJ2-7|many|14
TGTGCCAGCAGCCAATTCAGTTCTTCCTATGAGCAGTACTTC
CASSQFSSSYEQYF
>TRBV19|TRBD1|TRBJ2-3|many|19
TGTGCCAGCAGTAAGGCATCCGGGACAGGGGGGATATTCACAGATACGCAGTATTTT
CASSKASGTGGIFTDTQYF
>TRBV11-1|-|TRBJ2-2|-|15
TGTGCCAGCAGCCTGGGACGGACTATCAACAGGAGGCTGTTTTTT
CASSLGRTINRRLFF
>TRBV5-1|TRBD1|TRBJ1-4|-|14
TGCGCCAGCAGCATCGACAGGGAGGGCGACAAACTGTTTTTT
CASSIDREGDKLFF
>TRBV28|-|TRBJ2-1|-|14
TGTGCGAGCGGAGGAACGGGACCCTACAATGAGCAGTTCTTC
CASGGTGPYNEQFF
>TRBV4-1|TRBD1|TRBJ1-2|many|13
TGCGCCAGCAGCCCACAGGGGTCCCGTGGCTACACCTTC
CASSPQGSRGYTF
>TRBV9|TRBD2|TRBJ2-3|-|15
TGTGCCAGCAGCGCCACTAGCGGGGGAACAGATACGCAGTATTTT
CASSATSGGTDTQYF
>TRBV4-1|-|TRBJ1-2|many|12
TGCGCCAGCAGCCGCCCAGGGAGCGGCTACACCTTC
CASSRPGSGYTF
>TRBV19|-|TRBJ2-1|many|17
TGTGCCAGCTCTCAGGGTAGGATGGGAAGCGGTAGGAATGAGCAGTCCTTC
CASSQGRMGSGRNEQSF